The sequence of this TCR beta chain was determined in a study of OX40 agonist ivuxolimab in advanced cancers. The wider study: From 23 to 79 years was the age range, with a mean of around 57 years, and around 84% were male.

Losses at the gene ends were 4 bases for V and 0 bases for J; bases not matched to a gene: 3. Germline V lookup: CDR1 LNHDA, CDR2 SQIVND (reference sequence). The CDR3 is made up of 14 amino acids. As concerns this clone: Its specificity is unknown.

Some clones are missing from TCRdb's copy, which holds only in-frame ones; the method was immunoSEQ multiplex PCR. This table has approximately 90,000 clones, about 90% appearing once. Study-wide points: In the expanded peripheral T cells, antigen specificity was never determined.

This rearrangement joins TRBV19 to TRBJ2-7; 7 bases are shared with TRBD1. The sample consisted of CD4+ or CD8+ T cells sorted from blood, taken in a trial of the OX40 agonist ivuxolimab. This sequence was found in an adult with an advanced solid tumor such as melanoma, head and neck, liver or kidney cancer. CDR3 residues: CASSRDSFSYEQYF. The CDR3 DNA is TGTGCCAGTAGTAGGGACAGTTTCTCCTACGAGCAGTACTTC.